This T cell receptor beta chain emerged from a study of blood T cell repertoires in COVID-19. Study at large: Acute-phase and convalescent COVID-19 samples originated in the United States, Italy and Spain. From T cells, B-cell-depleted T cells, or PBMCs came the material, which was cDNA or gDNA.

As originally analysed: How many nucleated cells were present was estimated from reference gene primer amplification. Sequencing used immunoSEQ multiplex PCR; TCRdb keeps in-frame clones, though not all of them. V and J calls and clone size are those listed in that table; D and trimming were worked out from the DNA. The sample carries 250,000 to 350,000 clones, 83% recorded once. The CDR3 extends over 13 amino acids. Germline V gene data show CDR1 as SGDLS and CDR2 as YYNGEE. With 0 bases clipped from V and 7 bases from J, the junction kept 1 base outside the gene matches. The V and J genes are TRBV9 and TRBJ1-2, with 9 nucleotides matching TRBD1. Source material: peripheral blood. The sequence was obtained from a woman in her fifties or sixties with acute or convalescent COVID-19. This CDR3 is CASSVGDRVGYTF. The DNA of the CDR3 is TGTGCCAGCAGCGTAGGGGACAGGGTTGGCTACACCTTC. Drawing the rest from reference TRBV9 and TRBJ1-2, the complete variable domain is DSGVTQTPKHLITATGQRVTLRCSPRSGDLSVYWYQQSLDQGLQFLIQYYNGEERAKGNILERFSAQQFPDLHSELNLSSLELGDSALYFCASSVGDRVGYTFGSGTRLTVV.